The T cell receptor (beta chain) described here comes from a study of blood T cell repertoires in COVID-19. Trimming shortened V by 3 bases and J by 3 bases, and 5 bases separated the two germline ends. The V gene's germline CDR1 is MNHEY and CDR2 SMNVEV (reference sequence). This CDR3 comprises 13 residues. This clone was counted only a few times. Only in-frame clones appear in the TCRdb table, and some are missing; sequencing was by immunoSEQ multiplex PCR. The sample holds about 200,000 clones, around 85% seen once. This chain uses TRBV27 with TRBJ2-2, with D hard to call. This sequence originates from a man aged 40-50 years with acute or convalescent COVID-19. Sequences were obtained from peripheral blood. CDR3 amino acids: CASSFRYTGELFF. DNA for the CDR3: TGTGCCAGCAGTTTCAGGTACACCGGGGAGCTGTTTTTT.